The 9 T cell receptor beta chains below come from one sample, sequenced in a study of cytomegalovirus exposure and HLA in healthy donors. The study ran its PCR with 60 Vbeta and 13 Jbeta primers. Assay used: immunoSEQ multiplex PCR; TCRdb lists only in-frame clones, some missing. The sample includes about 160,000 clones, around 80% of them seen just once. The specimen sequenced was PBMCs. All receptors derive from a woman aged 40 to 50 in good health and CMV-seronegative.

The chain has TRBV7-2 and TRBJ2-2; D ambiguous. V lost 5 bases, J lost 8 bases, and 9 bases lay in between. The CDR3 spans 12 residues. The germline V gene has CDR1 SGHTA and CDR2 FQGNSA. Here the CDR3 reads CASSLGTGELFF. The CDR3 DNA follows: TGTGCCAGCAGCCTAGGAACAGGGGAGCTGTTTTTT.

The genes are TRBV9 and TRBJ2-3; no firm D call. The V and J ends lost 2 bases and 0 bases respectively, with 7 bases between them. The CDR3 has 14 amino acids. Germline CDR1 is SGDLS and CDR2 is YYNGEE. The CDR3 loop reads CASSVSSSTDTQYF. The CDR3 DNA reads as TGTGCCAGCAGCGTCTCGTCTAGCACAGATACGCAGTATTTT.

This clone has a handful of counts. The rearrangement links TRBV5-1 to TRBJ1-1; unclear D gene. This CDR3 spans 14 amino acids. The V gene's germline CDR1 is SGHRS and CDR2 YFSETQ. Between the trimmed V and J ends, which lost 3 bases and 1 base, there was a span of 10 bases. CDR3 sequence: CASSSGTENTEAFF. The DNA of the CDR3 is TGCGCCAGCAGCTCAGGAACAGAGAACACTGAAGCTTTCTTT.

Only a few counts were recorded for this clone. The chain uses TRBV7-9 and TRBJ1-1, with D possibly matching TRBD1 (6 bases). This CDR3 comprises 15 residues. CDR1 is SEHNR and CDR2 is FQNEAQ in the germline V gene (reference sequence). Between the trimmed V and J ends, which lost 6 bases and 1 base, there was a span of 15 bases. CDR3 DNA sequence: TGTGCCAGCAGGCGCACAGGGACGGGGAACACTGAAGCTTTCTTT. Residues: CASRRTGTGNTEAFF.

This clone is a singleton in its sample. V usage is TRBV5-1 and J usage is TRBJ1-1; 9 positions match TRBD1. Germline assignment: CDR1 SGHRS and CDR2 YFSETQ. Trimming removed 4 bases from V and 4 bases from J; junction bases left unmatched: 11. The length of the CDR3 is 16 residues. In nucleotides, the CDR3 is TGCGCCAGCAGCCCGTCGGGACAGGGAACTATCACTGAAGCTTTCTTT. Amino acid sequence: CASSPSGQGTITEAFF. Full variable domain (missing parts from reference TRBV5-1 and TRBJ1-1): KAGVTQTPRYLIKTRGQQVTLSCSPISGHRSVSWYQQTPGQGLQFLFEYFSETQRNKGNFPGRFSGRQFSNSRSEMNVSTLELGDSALYLCASSPSGQGTITEAFFGQGTRLTVV.

The chain is built from TRBV30 and TRBJ2-7; D is uncertain. V lost 0 bases and J 3 bases, leaving 3 bases between the germline ends. Germline V CDR1 and CDR2: GTSNPN, SVGIG (reference sequence). The CDR3 extends over 11 amino acids. DNA for the CDR3: TGTGCCTGGAGTGTCAACTACGAGCAGTACTTC. This translates into CAWSVNYEQYF.

The chain recombines TRBV9 with TRBJ2-7, with a tentative D call TRBD2 (5 bases). Trimming left V 4 bases short and J 0 bases short, with 8 bases between. The CDR3 has 13 residues. CDR1 SGDLS and CDR2 YYNGEE come from the germline V gene. The CDR3 sequence: CASSPRDSYEQYF. The CDR3 coding sequence is TGTGCCAGCAGCCCCCGGGACTCCTACGAGCAGTACTTC.

The V call is TRBV5-1, the J call TRBJ2-7; TRBD1 aligns across 8 bases. This CDR3 is built from 16 residues. Trimming removed 4 bases from V and 0 bases from J; junction bases left unmatched: 9. Per the germline V gene, CDR1 is SGHRS and CDR2 is YFSETQ. CDR3 bases: TGCGCCAGCAGCCGAGACCAGGGGGCAACCTCCTACGAGCAGTACTTC. Translating it yields CASSRDQGATSYEQYF.

V is TRBV4-2 and J is TRBJ2-7; 9 bases fit TRBD2. Germline lookup yields CDR1 LGHNA and CDR2 YNFKEQ. With V trimmed by 8 bases and J by 0 bases, 5 bases remained unmatched. The CDR3 is 14 residues long. The CDR3 is CASGAGGSSYEQYF. The CDR3 bases are TGTGCCAGCGGGGCGGGGGGGAGCTCCTACGAGCAGTACTTC.